This TCR beta chain was observed in a study of CD8+CD57+ T cells in acquired aplastic anemia. Study-wide results and limits: Controls and patients did not differ significantly in CD8+ Simpson's diversity. CD8+CD57+ cells from patients were less diverse than total CD4+ and CD8+ pools.

For CDR3 and TCR beta VDJ profiling, genomic DNA was the template used. TCRdb itself ran the reads through MiXCR, one entry per CDR3 protein. The repertoire holds about 16,000 distinct CDR3 sequences, with around two fifths as singletons. Patients chosen for sequencing had CD8+CD57+ cells that had expanded, as shown by flow cytometry. This clonotype was detected once. Antigen unknown. The germline V gene encodes CDR1 SGHRS and CDR2 YFSETQ. The CDR3 spans 14 residues. Trimming pared 0 bases from V and 4 bases from J, leaving 9 bases between. This chain joins TRBV5-1 and TRBJ2-3; D unresolved. Sample: CD8+CD57+ T cells sorted from PBMCs. The subset: bead-enriched CD8+CD57+ effector memory T cells from SAA patients. This sequence was found in a human donor with aplastic anemia. CDR3 DNA sequence: TGCGCCAGCAGCTTGGACCCAGGACCAGATACGCAGTATTTT. Amino acid sequence: CASSLDPGPDTQYF. The whole variable domain, remainder taken from reference TRBV5-1 and TRBJ2-3, is KAGVTQTPRYLIKTRGQQVTLSCSPISGHRSVSWYQQTPGQGLQFLFEYFSETQRNKGNFPGRFSGRQFSNSRSEMNVSTLELGDSALYLCASSLDPGPDTQYFGPGTRLTVL.